These 28 T cell receptor beta chains were all obtained from the same sample, sequenced in a study of shared clonotypes between healthy human individuals (dated by TCRdb to the early 2020s). For the CD8 naive samples, CD45RO-negative cells were positively selected for CCR7, yielding a CD45RA+CCR7+ population from which TemRA cells were excluded. Receptor amplification or capture employed the immunoSEQ multiplex PCR assay. In its TCRdb copy, this immuneACCESS table keeps in-frame sequences only and misses some clones. Where compared with another copy, unresolved V genes explain less than half of these, and the others have no known cause. A total of about 2 million clones appear in this sample, 85% to 95% of them only once. Jointly, the top ten make up around 1.1% of the sample. Sequenced: naive CD8+ T cells sorted from blood. The sample's cell subset or site label is to be understood as: CD45RA+CCR7+. These receptors came from a man between 18 and 29 years old in good health.

The chain combines TRBV10-3 with TRBJ2-7; no reliable D call. The CDR3 is 13 amino acids. Germline loops: CDR1 ENHRY, CDR2 SYGVKD. Trimming cost V 3 bases and J 2 bases, with 8 bases left between them. CDR3 in amino acids: CAISDEQPYEQYF. The CDR3 DNA reads as TGTGCCATCAGTGACGAACAGCCCTACGAGCAGTACTTC.

The chain is built from TRBV7-2 and TRBJ1-1; perhaps TRBD1 as D (6 bases). Trimming pared 3 bases from V and 8 bases from J, leaving 19 bases between. The germline gives CDR1 SGHTA, CDR2 FQGNSA. CDR3 length equals 15 residues. CDR3 in amino acids: CASSLGAGSHTEAFF. CDR3 in DNA: TGTGCCAGCAGCTTGGGGGCAGGGTCGCATACCGAAGCTTTCTTT. Supplemented by reference TRBV7-2 and TRBJ1-1, the full variable domain reads GAGVSQSPSNKVTEKGKDVELRCDPISGHTALYWYRQSLGQGLEFLIYFQGNSAPDKSGLPSDRFSAERTGGSVSTLTIQRTQQEDSAVYLCASSLGAGSHTEAFFGQGTRLTVV.

The chain combines TRBV28 with TRBJ2-2; TRBD2 might be the D (6 bases). The V end was cut by 7 bases, the J end by 1 base, with 16 bases between. Germline V gene sequence: CDR1 MDHEN, CDR2 SYDVKM. The CDR3 runs 16 residues. In nucleotides, the CDR3 is TGTGCCAGCACCGAGACTAGTTCCAAGAACACCGGGGAGCTGTTTTTT. Translation: CASTETSSKNTGELFF.

The chain has TRBV4-3 and TRBJ2-7, with a weak D call TRBD2 (6 bases). The CDR3 covers 15 residues. The ends were cut back, 0 bases at V and 4 bases at J, with 13 bases in the middle. The germline CDR1 and CDR2 sequences are LGHNA and YSLEER. The CDR3 here is CASSQDSSALYEQYF. CDR3 sequence (DNA): TGCGCCAGCAGCCAAGATTCTAGCGCCCTGTACGAGCAGTACTTC.

This sequence joins TRBV7-2 and TRBJ2-7; 7 bases agree with TRBD2. Germline CDR1 reads SGHTA; CDR2 reads FQGNSA. CDR3 length equals 15 residues. Trimming took 3 bases from V and 3 from J; bases not matched to a gene: 8. CDR3 loop: CASSFTSVPFYEQYF. The CDR3 nucleotides read TGTGCCAGCAGCTTCACTAGCGTGCCCTTCTACGAGCAGTACTTC.

The chain couples TRBV12-5 to TRBJ1-2; 12 positions match TRBD1. This CDR3 has 15 residues. J was trimmed by 7 bases and V by 5 bases; bases with no gene match: 8. Germline CDR1 LGHNT, CDR2 FRNRAP. As DNA, the CDR3 is TGTGCTAGTGGTCAGGGACAGGGGGCGGTAATTGGCTACACCTTC. Protein product: CASGQGQGAVIGYTF.

The rearrangement joins TRBV7-6 to TRBJ2-3; D possibly matches TRBD1 or TRBD2 (5 bases each). The CDR3 runs 18 residues. Between the trimmed V and J ends, which lost 2 bases and 3 bases, there was a span of 21 bases. Germline V gene data show CDR1 as SGHVS and CDR2 as FNYEAQ. This chain's CDR3 is CASSLTKTAGKGTDTQYF. CDR3 DNA sequence: TGTGCCAGCAGCTTAACCAAAACCGCCGGGAAGGGGACAGATACGCAGTATTTT.

The chain is built from TRBV13 and TRBJ2-7, with TRBD1 matching over 7 bases. The CDR3 contains 14 residues. CDR1 is PRHDT, CDR2 FYEKMQ, per germline (reference sequence). Trimming took 6 bases from V and 5 from J; bases not matched to a gene: 10. CDR3 amino acids: CASSPGTASNEQYF. CDR3 coding DNA: TGTGCCAGCAGTCCCGGGACAGCCTCGAACGAGCAGTACTTC.

The chain couples TRBV5-4 to TRBJ2-3; 9 positions agree with TRBD2. Germline V gene lookup returns CDR1 SGHNT and CDR2 YYREEE (reference sequence). J gave up 2 bases and V 2 bases, and 9 bases lay outside the gene matches. CDR3 length equals 17 residues. The CDR3: CASSFDIAGEITDTQYF. The CDR3 DNA sequence: TGTGCCAGCAGCTTCGACATAGCGGGAGAGATCACAGATACGCAGTATTTT.

The chain combines TRBV13 with TRBJ2-3; TRBD1 might be the D (5 bases). The CDR3 sequence is 15 residues long. Germline lookup yields CDR1 PRHDT and CDR2 FYEKMQ (reference sequence). Trimming shortened V by 3 bases and J by 2 bases, and 12 bases separated the two germline ends. The CDR3 sequence: CASSLRQTFTDTQYF. DNA for the CDR3: TGTGCCAGCAGCTTGAGACAGACCTTCACAGATACGCAGTATTTT.

This clone was counted once. This rearrangement joins TRBV4-1 to TRBJ2-7; D gene unclear. Germline values: CDR1 MGHRA, CDR2 YSYEKL. The CDR3 has 12 amino acids. V lost 0 bases and J 9 bases, leaving 9 bases between the germline ends. CDR3: CASSQDSKRQYF. CDR3 sequence (DNA): TGCGCCAGCAGCCAAGATTCTAAAAGGCAGTACTTC.

V and J are TRBV21-1 and TRBJ2-7; the D call of TRBD2 is as the table states it, not checked on the DNA. TRBV21-1 is a known pseudogene. The CDR3 totals 13 residues. CDR3 DNA: TGTGCCAGCCGCCTAGGCCACACGGACGAGCAGTACTTC. Its protein product is CASRLGHTDEQYF.

This chain uses TRBV14 with TRBJ2-7; D remains unclear. CDR1 is SGHDN, CDR2 FVKESK, per germline. V was pared by 1 base and J by 3 bases, with 7 bases between. The CDR3 length is 13 residues. The DNA of the CDR3 is TGTGCCAGCAGCCAAGCCCAGGACTACGAGCAGTACTTC. Translation gives CASSQAQDYEQYF.

V and J are TRBV27 and TRBJ2-6; a weak D match, TRBD2 (6 bases). The CDR3 length is 16 residues. V lost 3 bases to trimming and J lost 4 bases, with 13 bases between them. The germline V gene has CDR1 MNHEY and CDR2 SMNVEV (reference sequence). The CDR3 DNA follows: TGTGCCAGCAGTTTCCTCGGGGGTCACGGGGCCAACGTCCTGACTTTC. Amino acid sequence: CASSFLGGHGANVLTF.

CDR3: CASGPQVNIQYF. The CDR3 DNA reads as TGTGCCAGCGGGCCCCAAGTGAACATTCAGTACTTC. This sequence joins TRBV6-6 and TRBJ2-4; no firm D call. V lost 8 bases, J lost 7 bases, and 12 bases lay in between. Germline V lookup: CDR1 MNHNY, CDR2 SVGAGI (reference sequence). The CDR3 runs to 12 residues.

The rearrangement uses TRBV25-1 and TRBJ1-2; perhaps TRBD1 as D (5 bases). The CDR3 runs 13 residues. The V gene lost 2 bases and the J gene lost 3 bases, with 7 bases spanning the gap. CDR1 is MGHDK, CDR2 SYGVNS, per germline. CDR3 loop: CASSETGDYGYTF. The CDR3 DNA is TGTGCCAGCAGTGAAACAGGCGACTATGGCTACACCTTC.

V usage is TRBV11-2 and J usage is TRBJ2-7, with a possible D match to TRBD2 (6 bases). V was clipped by 3 bases and J by 6 bases, with 15 bases between them. This CDR3 is 14 amino acids long. The germline CDR1 and CDR2 sequences are SGHAT and FQNNGV. The CDR3 DNA reads TGTGCCAGCAGCTTCGGGGGACCTCACAGCGAGCAGTACTTC. It specifies CASSFGGPHSEQYF.

The chain has TRBV30 and TRBJ2-4; D possibly uses TRBD1 or TRBD2 (5 bases each). Trimming cost V 3 bases and J 3 bases, with 18 bases left between them. In germline, CDR1 is GTSNPN, CDR2 SVGIG (reference sequence). CDR3 size: 16 residues. The CDR3 sequence: CAWSRSRAGGKNIQYF. As DNA, the CDR3 is TGTGCCTGGAGCCGAAGTAGGGCTGGGGGCAAAAACATTCAGTACTTC.

CDR3 residues: CASSLPSGPGELFF. The CDR3 coding sequence is TGTGCCAGCAGCTTGCCTAGCGGGCCCGGGGAGCTGTTTTTT. This rearrangement joins TRBV5-4 to TRBJ2-2; 8 positions match TRBD2. Losses at the gene ends were 1 base for V and 6 bases for J; bases not matched to a gene: 2. Germline V CDR1 and CDR2: SGHNT, YYREEE (reference sequence). The CDR3 sequence is 14 residues long.

This clone has just one count. The chain is built from TRBV27 and TRBJ2-1; 9 bases fit TRBD1. V was pared by 5 bases and J by 6 bases, with 5 bases of the junction left unmatched. There are 14 residues in the CDR3. Germline CDR1 and CDR2: MNHEY and SMNVEV (reference sequence). The chain's CDR3 is CASSNQGQGNEQFF. The CDR3 nucleotides are TGTGCCAGCAGTAATCAGGGACAGGGCAATGAGCAGTTCTTC.

This clone occurred once. CDR3 sequence (DNA): TGTGCCAGCAGCTCGACAGGGGGGAGTTATGGCTACACCTTC. Amino acid sequence: CASSSTGGSYGYTF. V gene TRBV5-8 combines with J gene TRBJ1-2, with TRBD1 matching over 9 bases. Germline CDR1 and CDR2: SGHTS and YDEGEE. V lost 3 bases, J lost 5 bases, and 5 bases stayed unmatched. The CDR3 has 14 amino acids.

The chain combines TRBV28 with TRBJ1-5; 9 positions match TRBD1. The V and J ends lost 4 bases and 2 bases, in that order; junction bases with no gene match: 6. The CDR3 spans 16 residues. The germline V gene has CDR1 MDHEN and CDR2 SYDVKM. Here the CDR3 DNA reads TGTGCCAGCAGTTCCGGGACAGGGTATGGCAATCAGCCCCAGCATTTT. The encoded protein is CASSSGTGYGNQPQHF.

This chain links TRBV7-9 with TRBJ2-2, with 14 bases lining up with TRBD2. The CDR3 has 19 amino acids. The ends lost 5 bases at V and 2 bases at J; junction bases unmatched: 10. Per the germline V gene, CDR1 is SEHNR and CDR2 is FQNEAQ (reference sequence). The CDR3 sequence is CASSPLTGTSGGNTGELFF. Here the CDR3 DNA reads TGTGCCAGCAGCCCACTTACGGGGACTAGCGGGGGTAACACCGGGGAGCTGTTTTTT.

The rearrangement links TRBV13 to TRBJ2-7, with 7 bases identical to TRBD1. The CDR3 runs to 12 residues. Per germline, CDR1 PRHDT and CDR2 FYEKMQ (reference sequence). Trimming took 6 bases from V and 4 from J; bases not matched to a gene: 3. Here the CDR3 DNA reads TGTGCCAGCAGACTGACAGGGTACGAGCAGTACTTC. Protein sequence: CASRLTGYEQYF. The full variable domain, rest sourced from reference TRBV13 and TRBJ2-7, is AAGVIQSPRHLIKEKRETATLKCYPIPRHDTVYWYQQGPGQDPQFLISFYEKMQSDKGSIPDRFSAQQFSDYHSELNMSSLELGDSALYFCASRLTGYEQYFGPGTRLTVT.

This clone was seen once. CDR3 sequence reads: CASSLGTGGYTF. The DNA of the CDR3 is TGTGCCAGCAGCCTCGGGACTGGGGGCTACACCTTC. V and J are TRBV7-8 and TRBJ1-2; D possibly corresponds to TRBD1 (5 bases). Germline V gene data show CDR1 as SGHVS and CDR2 as FQNEAQ. Between the trimmed V and J ends, which lost 5 bases and 8 bases, there was a span of 12 bases. The CDR3 is 12 amino acids.

J is TRBJ2-5 and V is TRBV11-2; 10 nucleotides line up with TRBD2. The V gene end was trimmed by 5 bases and the J gene end by 5 bases; junction bases not matched to a gene: 8. Per germline, CDR1 SGHAT and CDR2 FQNNGV. The CDR3 has 15 residues. In nucleotides, the CDR3 is TGTGCCAGCAGCATACTAGCGGGATTCGATGAGACCCAGTACTTC. This translates into CASSILAGFDETQYF. The full variable domain, completed using reference TRBV11-2 and TRBJ2-5, is EAGVAQSPRYKIIEKRQSVAFWCNPISGHATLYWYQQILGQGPKLLIQFQNNGVVDDSQLPKDRFSAERLKGVDSTLKIQPAKLEDSAVYLCASSILAGFDETQYFGPGTRLLVL.

The J gene is TRBJ2-7, the V gene TRBV27; the match to TRBD2 covers 9 bases. Germline V gene data show CDR1 as MNHEY and CDR2 as SMNVEV (reference sequence). The CDR3 covers 14 residues. The V segment lost 4 bases and the J segment 7 bases; nucleotides outside the gene matches: 8. The CDR3 DNA reads as TGTGCCAGCAGTTATCTAGCGGGAATGGGAGAGCAGTACTTC. Translating it yields CASSYLAGMGEQYF.

This CDR3 is CASRDGSTNEKLFF. The CDR3 DNA is TGCGCCAGCCGAGACGGATCAACTAATGAAAAACTGTTTTTT. This chain uses TRBV10-2 with TRBJ1-4; D not certain. Germline V CDR1 and CDR2: WSHSY, SAAADI. The CDR3 has 14 residues. Trimming removed 8 bases at V and 0 bases at J, with 10 bases between.